Sequencing of this T cell receptor beta chain was carried out in a study of CD4 T cells in relation to SARS-CoV-2 and coronaviruses. The V end lost 3 bases, the J end lost 2 bases, and 12 bases lay between the germline ends. This CDR3 comprises 15 residues. Germline CDR1 and CDR2: MGHDK and SYGVNS. Unexposed donor CD4+ T cells date from about 2011-2018, before the COVID-19 pandemic. The cells were cultured for approximately 10 days before CD4+ T cells were isolated. With respect to this clone: Its antigen is not known.

Here immunoSEQ multiplex PCR was the method, and the copy in TCRdb shows in-frame clones only, minus some. The data show 20,000 to 30,000 clones, with around 80% seen just once and around 30% held by the top ten. The genes are TRBV25-1 and TRBJ2-3; D possibly corresponds to TRBD1 (6 bases). This TCR came from a human donor in good health. What was sequenced was CD4+ T cells from PBMCs, cultured in vitro. The CDR3 coding sequence is TGTGCCAGCAGTGACCCGGGACACTACACAGATACGCAGTATTTT. This codes for CASSDPGHYTDTQYF.